A selection of T cell receptor beta chains follows, all from one sample in a study of monozygotic twins with inflammatory bowel disease. TCRdb reanalyzed the 5' RACE reads and collapses them to one entry per CDR3 protein, without DNA. Across approximately 400,000 distinct CDR3 sequences, the top ten clones capture roughly 2.2% of the sample. Sequencing was done on a sample of blood. These receptors were obtained from a human donor with ulcerative colitis or Crohn's disease, or a healthy co-twin of an affected twin (not recorded which). CDR3s include the opening cysteine and the closing phenylalanine or tryptophan.

>TRBV5-6|TRBJ1-1
CASSLRGGPNTEAFF
>TRBV20-1|TRBJ1-5
CSARNRGFGNQPQHF
>TRBV12-3/TRBV12-4|TRBJ2-3
CASSLPEFSTDTQYF
>TRBV29-1|TRBJ2-5
CSVAPTSGVETQYF
>TRBV7-9|TRBJ2-2
CASSLGQGKTGELFF
>TRBV20-1|TRBJ2-4
CSANDRGLAKNIQYF
>TRBV4-2|TRBJ1-2
CASSQGLNNKNGYTF
>TRBV7-2|TRBJ1-5
CASSSWGREGNQPQHF
>TRBV7-2|TRBJ2-5
CASSFIPGYQETQYF
>TRBV20-1|TRBJ2-5
CSAHLAGGHQETQYF
>TRBV20-1|TRBJ2-1
CSAGGGPGSDYNEQFF
>TRBV7-9|TRBJ1-4
CASSPPAESNEKLFF
>TRBV20-1|TRBJ2-1
CSARRREDSSYNEQFF
>TRBV19|TRBJ2-1
CAAGTSPYNEQFF
>TRBV6-5|TRBJ2-1
CASSSHGTGDNEQFF
>TRBV11-2|TRBJ2-4
CASSGTRDYIQYF
>TRBV7-2|TRBJ2-3
CASSDPVGGAGDTQYF
>TRBV19|TRBJ2-1
CASSIGLAGFSYNEQFF
>TRBV5-4|TRBJ2-5
CASNYPQETQYF
>TRBV12-3/TRBV12-4|TRBJ1-1
CASSRPGQFMNTEAFF
>TRBV30|TRBJ2-1
CAWDGQASRNEQFF
>TRBV3-1|TRBJ2-7
CASRGALSSYEQYF
>TRBV6-5|TRBJ2-5
CASSYLGGTQETQYF
>TRBV5-1|TRBJ1-2
CASSPDRREGYTF